A selection of T cell receptor beta chains follows, all from one sample in a study of T cells after yellow fever vaccination. MiXCR, run by TCRdb on the 5' RACE reads, gives a single entry per CDR3 protein. The sample includes 500,000 to 650,000 distinct CDR3 sequences, 13% of them seen just once. The sequences come from PBMCs, collected on the day of the yellow fever booster vaccination. The origin of the receptors is a man aged 25-45 years who received the YFV17D yellow fever vaccine. The CDR3 runs from the conserved cysteine through the conserved F or W. The order of the fields is D gene, V gene, J gene, clone size, CDR3 DNA, CDR3 protein. The D gene is left open where the match is weak. Clone size appears in some rows only: once, few, many, or a class for an expanded clone.

.	TRBV7-9	TRBJ2-2	few	TGTGCCAGCCTCTGGGGAAAGGCAAGCACCGGGGAGCTGTTTTTT	CASLWGKASTGELFF
TRBD1	TRBV14	TRBJ2-7	few	TGTGCCAGCAGCCGGACAGGGACCTTTTACGAGCAGTACTTC	CASSRTGTFYEQYF
.	TRBV7-2	TRBJ2-2	.	TGTGCCAGCAGCTTAAGGCGACCGAACACCGGGGAGCTGTTTTTT	CASSLRRPNTGELFF
.	TRBV7-2	TRBJ2-1	.	TGTGCCAGCAGCCCGTCGGGGGTTTTGGCTTTCAATGAGCAGTTCTTC	CASSPSGVLAFNEQFF
TRBD2	TRBV20-1	TRBJ2-1	.	TGCAGTGCTAGAAACCGGACTAGCGGGAGGTATGAGCAGTTCTTC	CSARNRTSGRYEQFF
.	TRBV20-1	TRBJ2-7	many	TGCAGTGCTAGAGAGGGAACCTACGAGCAGTACTTC	CSAREGTYEQYF
.	TRBV7-2	TRBJ1-1	.	TGTGCCAGCAGCTCGATCGTCCAGGAAGCTTTCTTT	CASSSIVQEAFF
TRBD2	TRBV4-1	TRBJ2-1	few	TGCGCCAGCAGCCAAGGGACTAGCGGGAAGGAGCATGAGCAGTTCTTC	CASSQGTSGKEHEQFF
.	TRBV20-1	TRBJ2-7	.	TGCAGTGCTAGTCCGGCAGGGCGTCCCTACGAGCAGTACTTC	CSASPAGRPYEQYF
.	TRBV9	TRBJ2-2	few	TGTGCCAGCAGCGTAGGAGAGGGAGATTTCGGGGAGCTGTTTTTT	CASSVGEGDFGELFF
.	TRBV19	TRBJ2-6	.	TGTGCCAGTAGCCTAAGCGGCACAGCCTCTGGGGCCAACGTCCTGACTTTC	CASSLSGTASGANVLTF
.	TRBV12-3/TRBV12-4	TRBJ2-5	.	TGTGCCAGCAGTCGGCGGTTACAAGAGACCCAGTACTTC	CASSRRLQETQYF
TRBD2	TRBV10-3	TRBJ2-2	few	TGTGCCATCAGACCAGGGACTAGTGCCGGGGAGCTGTTTTTT	CAIRPGTSAGELFF
TRBD1	TRBV7-9	TRBJ2-4	few	TGTGCCAGCAGCCGGGGACAGGGGGGAAACATTCAGTACTTC	CASSRGQGGNIQYF
TRBD1	TRBV6-1	TRBJ2-5	few	TGTGCCAGTAGGACAGGCGGAGAGACCCAGTACTTC	CASRTGGETQYF
.	TRBV28	TRBJ1-4	few	TGTGCCAGGAAGGACGGGAATGAAAAACTGTTTTTT	CARKDGNEKLFF
.	TRBV10-2	TRBJ1-2	few	TGCGCCAGCAAGGAGGGGAGCTATGGCTACACCTTC	CASKEGSYGYTF
.	TRBV18	TRBJ1-4	.	TGTGCCAGCTCACCAGGTTGGGAGGCTAATGAAAAACTGTTTTTT	CASSPGWEANEKLFF
TRBD2	TRBV7-9	TRBJ2-1	few	TGTGCCAGCAGCGAAGGACTAGCGGGAGTAGATGAGCAGTTCTTC	CASSEGLAGVDEQFF
.	TRBV9	TRBJ1-5	.	TGTGCCAGCAGCTCGGGGGACCAGCCCCAGCATTTT	CASSSGDQPQHF
TRBD1	TRBV28	TRBJ2-7	few	TGTGCCAGCAGCCGAGGGACAGGGATCTCCTACGAGCAGTACTTC	CASSRGTGISYEQYF
.	TRBV11-2	TRBJ2-1	.	TGTGCCAGTCGACTTAAGGGGTCCAGAAGCTCCTACAATGAGCAGTTCTTC	CASRLKGSRSSYNEQFF
.	TRBV11-2	TRBJ2-6	.	TGTGCCAGCAGTAGGTCTGGGGACACTCGAAACCCCTGGGCCAACGTCCTGACTTTC	CASSRSGDTRNPWANVLTF
TRBD2	TRBV24-1	TRBJ2-1	few	TGTGCCACCAGTGATGGACAGACCAGGAGCGGGAGCTCCTACAATGAGCAGTTCTTC	CATSDGQTRSGSSYNEQFF
TRBD2	TRBV10-3	TRBJ2-3	.	TGTGCCATCAGGGGCCTAGCGGGAGACACAGATACGCAGTATTTT	CAIRGLAGDTDTQYF
TRBD2	TRBV27	TRBJ2-3	many	TGTGCCAGCAGTATACTAGCGGGTGGGGCAGATACGCAGTATTTT	CASSILAGGADTQYF
.	TRBV20-1	TRBJ2-1	.	TGCAGTGCCGAGCAGGGCGGGTCCTTCCAATACAATGAGCAGTTCTTC	CSAEQGGSFQYNEQFF